This entry features one T cell receptor (beta chain) sequence. As yet, its antigen is unknown. A junction end diverges from the germline sequence, so it may reflect a read error. The treatment here: approximately nine-day PBMC culture with coronavirus spike peptide pools or control peptides (ViraFEST assay). The data stem from a study of vaccination and CD4 T cells after COVID-19. Overall study findings and caveats: Convalescent patients displayed spike mono-reactivity in 304 of 307 vaccine-specific clones.

Germline V lookup: CDR1 SGHRS, CDR2 YFSETQ. The CDR3 has 14 amino acids. Cultured CD4+ T cell DNA underwent sequencing with the Oncomine TCR Beta short-read assay. Each CDR3 protein is one row after TCRdb ran MiXCR on the PCR reads. The data hold over 10,000 distinct CDR3 sequences, with roughly two fifths observed a single time. The sequence derives from a human donor who had recovered from COVID-19. The sample consisted of CD4+ T cells from blood, cultured in vitro, taken after SARS-CoV-2 vaccination. The chain has TRBV5-1 and TRBJ1-5; the match to TRBD1 covers 7 bases. The CDR3, as DNA: TGCGCCAACAGCGCGACAGGGAGGAATCAGCCCCAGCATTTT. The encoded protein is CANSATGRNQPQHF.